This T cell receptor (beta chain) derives from a study of blood T cell repertoires in COVID-19. Overall study: Specimens from acute and convalescent COVID-19 originated in the United States, Italy and Spain. Nucleic acid was either cDNA or gDNA, and it came from T cells, B-cell-depleted T cells, or PBMCs.

J gave up 4 bases and V 4 bases, and 7 bases lay outside the gene matches. Germline assignment: CDR1 LGHNA and CDR2 YNFKEQ. The CDR3 is 16 residues long. In the original processing: How many nucleated cells were present was estimated from reference gene primer amplification. Sequencing used immunoSEQ multiplex PCR; TCRdb keeps in-frame clones, though not all of them. The DNA was the basis for D and trimming; V, J and clone size are from that table. The table shows about 77,000 clones, with 80% occurring only once. The sample consisted of peripheral blood. This TCR came from a woman between 70 and 85 years old with acute or convalescent COVID-19. The chain is built from TRBV4-2 and TRBJ2-1; 10 bases align to TRBD2. The CDR3 region is CASSPLKRGGYNEQFF. In DNA, the CDR3 is TGTGCCAGCAGCCCACTTAAGCGGGGGGGATACAATGAGCAGTTCTTC.